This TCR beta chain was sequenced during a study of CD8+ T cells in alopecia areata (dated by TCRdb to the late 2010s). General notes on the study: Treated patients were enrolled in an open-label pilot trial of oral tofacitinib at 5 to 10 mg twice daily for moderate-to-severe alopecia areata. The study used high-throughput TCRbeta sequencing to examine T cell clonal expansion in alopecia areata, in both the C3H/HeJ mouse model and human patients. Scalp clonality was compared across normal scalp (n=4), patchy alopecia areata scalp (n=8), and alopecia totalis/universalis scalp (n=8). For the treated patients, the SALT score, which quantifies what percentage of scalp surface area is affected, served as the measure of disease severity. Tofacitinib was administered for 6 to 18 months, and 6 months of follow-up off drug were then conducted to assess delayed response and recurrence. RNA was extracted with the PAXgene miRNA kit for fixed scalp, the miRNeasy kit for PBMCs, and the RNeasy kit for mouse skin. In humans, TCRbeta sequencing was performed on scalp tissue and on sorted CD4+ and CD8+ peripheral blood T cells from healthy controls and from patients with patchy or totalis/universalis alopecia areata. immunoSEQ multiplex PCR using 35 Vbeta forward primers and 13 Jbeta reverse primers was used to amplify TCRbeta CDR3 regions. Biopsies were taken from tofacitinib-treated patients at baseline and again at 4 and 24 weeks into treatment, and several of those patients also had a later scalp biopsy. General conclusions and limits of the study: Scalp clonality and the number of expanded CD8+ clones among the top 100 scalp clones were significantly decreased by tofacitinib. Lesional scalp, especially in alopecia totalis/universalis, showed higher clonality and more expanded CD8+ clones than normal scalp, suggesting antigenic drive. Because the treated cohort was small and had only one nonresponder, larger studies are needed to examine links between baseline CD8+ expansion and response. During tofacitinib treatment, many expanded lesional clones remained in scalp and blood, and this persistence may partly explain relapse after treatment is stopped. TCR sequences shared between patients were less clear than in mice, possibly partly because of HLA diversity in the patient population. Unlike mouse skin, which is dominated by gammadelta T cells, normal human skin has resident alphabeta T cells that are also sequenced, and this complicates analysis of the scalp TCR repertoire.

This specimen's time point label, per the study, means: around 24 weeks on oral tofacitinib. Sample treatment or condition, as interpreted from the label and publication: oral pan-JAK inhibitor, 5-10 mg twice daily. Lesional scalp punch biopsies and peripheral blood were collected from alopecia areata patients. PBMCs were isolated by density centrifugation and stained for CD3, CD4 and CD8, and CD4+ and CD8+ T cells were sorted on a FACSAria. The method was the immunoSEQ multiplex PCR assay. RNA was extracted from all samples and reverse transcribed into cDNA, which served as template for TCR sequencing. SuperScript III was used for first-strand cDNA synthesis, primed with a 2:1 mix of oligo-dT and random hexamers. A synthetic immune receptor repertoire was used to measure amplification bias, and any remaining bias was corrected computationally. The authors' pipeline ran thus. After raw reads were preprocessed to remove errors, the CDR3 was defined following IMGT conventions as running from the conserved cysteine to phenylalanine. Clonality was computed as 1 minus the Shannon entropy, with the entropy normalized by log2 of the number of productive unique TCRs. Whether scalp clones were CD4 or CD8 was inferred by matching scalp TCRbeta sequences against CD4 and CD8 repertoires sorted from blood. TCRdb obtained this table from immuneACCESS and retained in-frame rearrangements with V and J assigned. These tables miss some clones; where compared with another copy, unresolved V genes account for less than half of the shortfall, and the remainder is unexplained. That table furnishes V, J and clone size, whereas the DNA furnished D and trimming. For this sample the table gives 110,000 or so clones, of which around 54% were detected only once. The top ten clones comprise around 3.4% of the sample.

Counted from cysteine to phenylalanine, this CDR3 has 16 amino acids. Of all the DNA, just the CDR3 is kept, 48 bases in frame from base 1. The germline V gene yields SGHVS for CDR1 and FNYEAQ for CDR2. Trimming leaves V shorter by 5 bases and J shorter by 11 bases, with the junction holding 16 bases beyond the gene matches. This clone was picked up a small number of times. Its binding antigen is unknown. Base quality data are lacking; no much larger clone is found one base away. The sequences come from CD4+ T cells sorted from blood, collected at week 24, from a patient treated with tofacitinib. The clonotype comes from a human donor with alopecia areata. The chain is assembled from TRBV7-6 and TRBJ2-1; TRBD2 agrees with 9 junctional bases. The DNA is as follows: TGTGCCAGCAGCCCTACTGGGGCTAGCGGGGCACTCAAGCAGTTCTTC. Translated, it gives CASSPTGASGALKQFF.